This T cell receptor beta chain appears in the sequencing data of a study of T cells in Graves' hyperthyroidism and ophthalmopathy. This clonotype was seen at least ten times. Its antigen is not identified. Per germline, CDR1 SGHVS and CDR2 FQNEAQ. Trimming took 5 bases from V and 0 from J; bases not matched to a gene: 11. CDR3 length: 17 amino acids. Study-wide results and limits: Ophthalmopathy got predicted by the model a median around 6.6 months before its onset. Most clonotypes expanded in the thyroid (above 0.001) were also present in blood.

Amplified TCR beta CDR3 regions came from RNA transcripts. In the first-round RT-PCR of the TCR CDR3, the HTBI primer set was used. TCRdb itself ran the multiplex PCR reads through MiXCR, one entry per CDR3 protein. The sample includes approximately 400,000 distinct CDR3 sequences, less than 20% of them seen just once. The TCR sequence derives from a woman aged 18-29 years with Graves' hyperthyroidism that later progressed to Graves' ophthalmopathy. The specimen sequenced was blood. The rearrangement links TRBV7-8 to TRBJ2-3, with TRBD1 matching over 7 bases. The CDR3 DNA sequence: TGTGCCAGCAGCGAGCCGGGACAGCTTTCTAGCACAGATACGCAGTATTTT. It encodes CASSEPGQLSSTDTQYF.